This passage covers 30 T cell receptor beta chains from one sample sequenced in a study of blood T cell repertoires in COVID-19. TCRdb keeps only in-frame clones here, not all; method: immunoSEQ multiplex PCR. The profile shows more than 400,000 clones, around 90% of them singletons. Sequencing used PBMCs or T cells enriched from blood (not recorded which). These receptor sequences come from a young woman who had recovered from COVID-19.

The chain is built from TRBV10-3 and TRBJ2-7; D gene unclear. Trimming removed 3 bases from V and 3 bases from J, with 3 bases in between. The germline gives CDR1 ENHRY, CDR2 SYGVKD. The CDR3 is 11 residues long. CDR3 in amino acids: CAISDFYEQYF. CDR3 bases: TGTGCCATCAGTGACTTCTACGAGCAGTACTTC.

The chain carries TRBV30 and TRBJ1-5; tentative D call: TRBD1 (5 bases). The CDR3 is made up of 16 amino acids. V shed 0 bases and J shed 4 bases, with 16 bases lying between them. Germline-derived CDR1 and CDR2 are GTSNPN and SVGIG (reference sequence). The CDR3 sequence: CAWSVLRQGGNQPQHF. The CDR3 coding sequence is TGTGCCTGGAGTGTACTAAGGCAGGGTGGAAATCAGCCCCAGCATTTT. Based on the CDR3 plus reference TRBV30 and TRBJ1-5, the full variable domain is SQTIHQWPATLVQPVGSPLSLECTVEGTSNPNLYWYRQAAGRGLQLLFYSVGIGQISSEVPQNLSASRPQDRQFILSSKKLLLSDSGFYLCAWSVLRQGGNQPQHFGDGTRLSIL.

DNA of the CDR3: TGCGCCAGCCGGGTGGGGAATCAGGGGGCCTACGAGCAGTACTTC. Amino acid sequence: CASRVGNQGAYEQYF. The chain recombines TRBV5-1 with TRBJ2-7; 7 bases line up with TRBD1. CDR1 is SGHRS and CDR2 is YFSETQ in the germline V gene. The CDR3 extends over 15 amino acids. The V gene end was trimmed by 7 bases and the J gene end by 2 bases; junction bases not matched to a gene: 12.

The chain joins TRBV18 to TRBJ1-1; the match to TRBD1 covers 8 bases. This CDR3 has 14 amino acids. In germline, CDR1 is KGHSH, CDR2 LQKENI. V was pared by 5 bases and J by 4 bases, with 6 bases of the junction left unmatched. CDR3: CASSTGQESTEAFF. CDR3 sequence (DNA): TGTGCCAGCTCAACGGGACAGGAAAGCACTGAAGCTTTCTTT.

The rearrangement joins TRBV4-2 to TRBJ2-3, with 12 bases fitting TRBD2. Germline lookup yields CDR1 LGHNA and CDR2 YNFKEQ. V was clipped by 3 bases and J by 0 bases; unmatched bases: 13. CDR3 size: 20 residues. In nucleotides, the CDR3 is TGTGCCAGCAGCCAGCTAATGTTGACTAGCGGGGGCCTGAGCACAGATACGCAGTATTTT. Translated, it gives CASSQLMLTSGGLSTDTQYF.

This clone showed up just a few times. The chain combines TRBV7-9 with TRBJ2-7; possible D gene TRBD1, 6 bases. The CDR3 is 15 amino acids. The V gene's germline CDR1 is SEHNR and CDR2 FQNEAQ (reference sequence). Trimming took 2 bases from V and 0 from J, leaving 11 bases between them. The CDR3 protein is CASSLSGEFSYEQYF. The CDR3 DNA is TGTGCCAGCAGCTTATCAGGGGAGTTCTCCTACGAGCAGTACTTC.

This CDR3 reads CASSLGVAGTGGRNSPLHF. CDR3 nucleotides: TGCGCCAGCAGCTTGGGGGTCGCCGGGACAGGGGGAAGAAATTCACCCCTCCACTTT. The chain couples TRBV5-1 to TRBJ1-6, with 11 bases lining up with TRBD1. This CDR3 is 19 amino acids long. The germline V gene has CDR1 SGHRS and CDR2 YFSETQ. The V and J ends lost 0 bases and 7 bases, in that order; junction bases with no gene match: 12.

For the CDR3, the DNA is TGCGCCAGCAGCCAAGGTAGACTCGGACAGGTTAGCAATCAGCCCCAGCATTTT. Protein sequence: CASSQGRLGQVSNQPQHF. The rearrangement joins TRBV4-1 to TRBJ1-5; TRBD1 matches 7 bases. The germline gives CDR1 MGHRA, CDR2 YSYEKL. The CDR3 has 18 amino acids. V was pared by 1 base and J by 0 bases, with 9 bases of the junction left unmatched.

The chain uses TRBV30 and TRBJ2-7, with 8 bases identical to TRBD2. Trimming removed 3 bases from V and 3 bases from J; junction bases left unmatched: 4. This CDR3 spans 13 amino acids. Germline CDR1 reads GTSNPN; CDR2 reads SVGIG (reference sequence). This CDR3 is CAWSRGGIYEQYF. The CDR3 DNA is TGTGCCTGGAGCCGGGGGGGGATCTACGAGCAGTACTTC.

The chain combines TRBV5-6 with TRBJ2-1, with a tentative D call TRBD2 (5 bases). The CDR3 runs 13 residues. Germline V lookup: CDR1 SGHDT, CDR2 YYEEEE. The V and J ends lost 4 bases and 6 bases respectively, with 11 bases between them. CDR3 DNA sequence: TGTGCCAGCAGCCCCATAGAGGGCAATGAGCAGTTCTTC. This translates into CASSPIEGNEQFF. Filled out from reference TRBV5-6 and TRBJ2-1, the complete variable domain reads DAGVTQSPTHLIKTRGQQVTLRCSPKSGHDTVSWYQQALGQGPQFIFQYYEEEERQRGNFPDRFSGHQFPNYSSELNVNALLLGDSALYLCASSPIEGNEQFFGPGTRLTVL.

This sequence joins TRBV6-5 and TRBJ2-7; D unresolved. Trimming left V 7 bases short and J 2 bases short, with 12 bases between. The CDR3 covers 13 residues. From germline, CDR1 is MNHEY and CDR2 SVGAGI. The CDR3 DNA reads as TGTGCCAGCATGCGTTTAATGACCTACGAGCAGTACTTC. Encoded protein: CASMRLMTYEQYF.

The chain has TRBV4-1 and TRBJ2-7; D possibly corresponds to TRBD1 (5 bases). V lost 0 bases to trimming and J lost 5 bases, with 14 bases between them. Per the germline V gene, CDR1 is MGHRA and CDR2 is YSYEKL. CDR3 length: 15 residues. CDR3 nucleotide sequence: TGCGCCAGCAGCCAAGAGGTCAGGGTGGTGAACGAGCAGTACTTC. Protein sequence: CASSQEVRVVNEQYF.

The V gene is TRBV28, the J gene TRBJ2-7; D perhaps matches TRBD2 (7 bases). CDR1 is MDHEN and CDR2 is SYDVKM in the germline V gene. This CDR3 has 15 residues. V lost 2 bases and J 2 bases, leaving 13 bases between the germline ends. DNA for the CDR3: TGTGCCAGCAGTTTAGGCGGGGGCCCCGCCTACGAGCAGTACTTC. It encodes CASSLGGGPAYEQYF.

This chain links TRBV30 with TRBJ2-3; 7 nucleotides align to TRBD2. This CDR3 is built from 14 residues. The J segment lost 2 bases and the V segment lost 2 bases, leaving 4 bases of the junction unmatched. Germline assignment: CDR1 GTSNPN and CDR2 SVGIG (reference sequence). The CDR3 loop reads CAWSMGGTTDTQYF. In DNA, the CDR3 is TGTGCCTGGAGTATGGGGGGGACCACAGATACGCAGTATTTT.

The chain has TRBV30 and TRBJ1-3, with 7 bases identical to TRBD1. With V trimmed by 3 bases and J by 3 bases, 5 bases remained unmatched. CDR1 is GTSNPN, CDR2 SVGIG, per germline (reference sequence). The CDR3 runs to 14 residues. The CDR3 loop reads CAWRRGQGGNTIYF. CDR3 bases: TGTGCCTGGAGGAGGGGGCAGGGTGGAAACACCATATATTTT.

The chain couples TRBV6-5 to TRBJ2-5; maybe TRBD2 (7 bases). Germline loops: CDR1 MNHEY, CDR2 SVGAGI. Trimming shortened V by 4 bases and J by 5 bases, and 17 bases separated the two germline ends. The CDR3 runs 15 residues. DNA of the CDR3: TGTGCCAGCAGTTTCCTTCGGGGGGCGGCGGAGACCCAGTACTTC. Amino acid sequence: CASSFLRGAAETQYF.

The chain couples TRBV2 to TRBJ2-3, with 7 bases that match TRBD1. The CDR3 totals 16 residues. CDR1 is SNHLY and CDR2 is FYNNEI in the germline V gene. Trimming cost V 4 bases and J 2 bases; bases outside gene matches: 9. Written as DNA, the CDR3 is TGTGCCAGCAGTGGGGACAGATTAGGACCCACAGATACGCAGTATTTT. Encoded protein: CASSGDRLGPTDTQYF.

The sample holds one count of this clone. This chain links TRBV5-5 with TRBJ1-1, with TRBD1 as a possible D gene (5 bases). The CDR3 spans 14 residues. Germline V gene data show CDR1 as SGHKS and CDR2 as YYEKEE (reference sequence). V was pared by 2 bases and J by 0 bases, with 8 bases between. The CDR3 sequence: CASSLGDLNTEAFF. In DNA form, the CDR3 reads TGTGCCAGCAGCTTAGGGGACTTGAACACTGAAGCTTTCTTT.

Remarks on this clone: The same CDR3 can be traced to other DNA sequences in this sample. CDR3 in amino acids: CSVDRGLNTEAFF. CDR3 DNA sequence: TGCAGCGTGGACAGGGGCCTGAACACTGAAGCTTTCTTT. The chain is built from TRBV29-1 and TRBJ1-1; 9 bases are a match to TRBD1. Germline assignment: CDR1 SQVTM and CDR2 ANQGSEA. V trimming: 6 bases; J trimming: 0 bases; junction bases outside the gene matches: 2. The CDR3 is 13 amino acids.

The rearrangement links TRBV5-6 to TRBJ1-4; TRBD1 is a possible D gene (6 bases). CDR3 length: 15 residues. CDR1 SGHDT and CDR2 YYEEEE come from the germline V gene. V lost 4 bases and J lost 7, with 17 bases in between. The CDR3 DNA reads TGTGCCAGCAGCCGCGGACAGCCAGCTGGTGAAAAACTGTTTTTT. This sequence encodes CASSRGQPAGEKLFF.

The V gene is TRBV7-2, the J gene TRBJ1-2, with D tentatively TRBD1 (6 bases). Germline V CDR1 and CDR2: SGHTA, FQGNSA. The CDR3 totals 15 residues. Trimming stripped 2 bases from V and 4 bases from J, with 14 bases between. CDR3 in DNA: TGTGCCAGCAGCTTATTAAGCGGACAGATCTATGGCTACACCTTC. Translation gives CASSLLSGQIYGYTF.

The rearrangement links TRBV7-9 to TRBJ1-5; a weak D match, TRBD1 (5 bases). CDR3 length equals 15 residues. Germline V gene data show CDR1 as SEHNR and CDR2 as FQNEAQ (reference sequence). V was trimmed by 1 base and J by 5 bases, leaving 12 bases between them. The CDR3 DNA follows: TGTGCCAGCAGCTTAGGAACAGGAGGGCATCAGCCCCAGCATTTT. This codes for CASSLGTGGHQPQHF. The full variable domain, rest sourced from reference TRBV7-9 and TRBJ1-5, is DTGVSQNPRHKITKRGQNVTFRCDPISEHNRLYWYRQTLGQGPEFLTYFQNEAQLEKSRLLSDRFSAERPKGSFSTLEIQRTEQGDSAMYLCASSLGTGGHQPQHFGDGTRLSIL.

This rearrangement joins TRBV7-9 to TRBJ2-7; 10 positions agree with TRBD2. CDR1 and CDR2 (germline): SEHNR, FQNEAQ (reference sequence). CDR3 length equals 15 residues. The V and J ends lost 4 bases and 4 bases, in that order; junction bases with no gene match: 7. The CDR3 DNA reads as TGTGCCAGCAGCTCTGGACTAGCGGTCTTTTACGAGCAGTACTTC. It encodes CASSSGLAVFYEQYF.

The chain is built from TRBV16 and TRBJ1-5, with 10 bases aligning to TRBD1. The CDR3 length is 14 residues. The V segment lost 4 bases and the J segment 12 bases; nucleotides outside the gene matches: 9. Germline V lookup: CDR1 KGHSY, CDR2 FQNENV. CDR3 sequence reads: CASSLGTGAKGQHF. In DNA form, the CDR3 reads TGTGCCAGCAGCCTCGGGACAGGGGCCAAAGGCCAGCATTTT.

The chain couples TRBV7-9 to TRBJ1-2; 8 bases align to TRBD1. Germline trimming cut 4 bases from V and 3 bases from J; bases unmatched to any gene: 7. The CDR3 consists of 15 residues. Germline lookup yields CDR1 SEHNR and CDR2 FQNEAQ (reference sequence). The CDR3 DNA reads TGTGCCAGCAGCTCCGCGGGACAGGTTTACTATGGCTACACCTTC. Translating gives CASSSAGQVYYGYTF.

The rearrangement joins TRBV6-1 to TRBJ1-1; TRBD1 matches at 8 bases. The CDR3 runs to 15 residues. V shed 0 bases, J shed 5 bases, and the junction held 5 bases outside the gene matches. Germline-derived CDR1 and CDR2 are MNHNS and SASEGT. DNA for the CDR3: TGTGCCAGCAGTGAAGCGCAGGGGGCGCTGACTGAAGCTTTCTTT. It yields the protein CASSEAQGALTEAFF.

This clone was counted between two and nine times. The CDR3 sequence is CASSPGFDVGRKTF. The CDR3 DNA reads TGTGCCAGCTCACCAGGATTTGACGTTGGGAGAAAGACCTTC. The rearrangement joins TRBV18 to TRBJ1-2; D remains unclear. CDR3 length: 14 residues. V gave up 2 bases and J gave up 14 bases, with 21 bases separating them. Germline-derived CDR1 and CDR2 are KGHSH and LQKENI. Full variable domain (remainder filled in from reference TRBV18 and TRBJ1-2): NAGVMQNPRHLVRRRGQEARLRCSPMKGHSHVYWYRQLPEEGLKFMVYLQKENIIDESGMPKERFSAEFPKEGPSILRIQQVVRGDSAAYFCASSPGFDVGRKTFGSGTRLTVV.

The rearrangement joins TRBV9 to TRBJ2-3, with 11 bases identical to TRBD1. The CDR3 runs to 15 residues. Trimming cost V 3 bases and J 5 bases; bases outside gene matches: 5. Germline V gene data show CDR1 as SGDLS and CDR2 as YYNGEE. The CDR3 DNA follows: TGTGCCAGCAGCGCCCGGACAGGGGGCGGAGATACGCAGTATTTT. It is translated as CASSARTGGGDTQYF.

V usage is TRBV12-5 and J usage is TRBJ2-3; TRBD1 might be the D (5 bases). V was pared by 5 bases and J by 4 bases, with 13 bases between. This CDR3 has 14 amino acids. Germline assignment: CDR1 LGHNT and CDR2 FRNRAP. The DNA of the CDR3 is TGTGCTAGTGGTCTTTCAGGGTTGCCAGATACGCAGTATTTT. Its translation is CASGLSGLPDTQYF.

In this sample, this clone turned up a few times. The rearrangement joins TRBV6-1 to TRBJ2-1, with D possibly matching TRBD2 (5 bases). The germline gives CDR1 MNHNS, CDR2 SASEGT. The CDR3 has 17 residues. Deletions cut 4 bases from V and 4 bases from J, with 20 bases between. CDR3 region: CASSGQSGTADYNEQFF. In DNA form, the CDR3 reads TGTGCCAGCAGTGGACAATCGGGAACAGCCGATTACAATGAGCAGTTCTTC.